Below, one T cell receptor beta chain is given with its context. Its antigen remains unidentified. The sample comes from a study of T cell responses to AZD1222 COVID-19 vaccine. Only in-frame clones appear in the TCRdb table, and some are missing; sequencing was by immunoSEQ multiplex PCR. The sample holds some 96,000 clones; 80% to 90% are singletons and the top ten take around 4.4%. Study results and limitations: The donors showed a predominance of white British ancestry and of females, with possible underestimation of clonal diversity.

Trimming took 3 bases from V and 9 from J; bases not matched to a gene: 5. The length of the CDR3 is 14 residues. Per the germline V gene, CDR1 is MGHRA and CDR2 is YSYEKL. This clonotype was sampled from an adult in good health. The input for sequencing was peripheral blood, taken on day 0 of MenACWY control vaccination. The chain combines TRBV4-1 with TRBJ1-5; 10 nucleotides align to TRBD1. The DNA for the CDR3 is TGCGCCAGCAGCCAGGAGACAGGGGGCTTGCCCCAGCATTTT. It encodes CASSQETGGLPQHF.